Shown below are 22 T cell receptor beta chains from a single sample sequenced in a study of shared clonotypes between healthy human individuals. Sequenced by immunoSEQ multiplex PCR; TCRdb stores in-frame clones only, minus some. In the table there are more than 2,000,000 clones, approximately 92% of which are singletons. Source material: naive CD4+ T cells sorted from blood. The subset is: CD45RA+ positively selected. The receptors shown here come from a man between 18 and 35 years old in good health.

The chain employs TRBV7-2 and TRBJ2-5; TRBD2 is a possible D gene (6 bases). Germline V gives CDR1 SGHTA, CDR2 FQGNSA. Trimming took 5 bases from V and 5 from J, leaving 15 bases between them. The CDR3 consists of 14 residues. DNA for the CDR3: TGTGCCAGCAGCCGGAGGTTGCGGGGTGAGACCCAGTACTTC. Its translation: CASSRRLRGETQYF.

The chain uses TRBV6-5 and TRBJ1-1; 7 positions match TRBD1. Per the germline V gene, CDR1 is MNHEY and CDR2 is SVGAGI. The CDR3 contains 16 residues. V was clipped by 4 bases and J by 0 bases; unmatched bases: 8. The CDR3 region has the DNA TGTGCCAGCAGTTCCGGGACAGTAACCTTGAACACTGAAGCTTTCTTT. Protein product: CASSSGTVTLNTEAFF.

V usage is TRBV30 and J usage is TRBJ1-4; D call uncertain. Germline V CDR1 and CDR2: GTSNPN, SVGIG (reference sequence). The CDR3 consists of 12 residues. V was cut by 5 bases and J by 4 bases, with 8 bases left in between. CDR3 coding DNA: TGTGCCTGGTCCGCTGGTAATGAAAAACTGTTTTTT. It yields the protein CAWSAGNEKLFF. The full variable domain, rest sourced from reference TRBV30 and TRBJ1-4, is SQTIHQWPATLVQPVGSPLSLECTVEGTSNPNLYWYRQAAGRGLQLLFYSVGIGQISSEVPQNLSASRPQDRQFILSSKKLLLSDSGFYLCAWSAGNEKLFFGSGTQLSVL.

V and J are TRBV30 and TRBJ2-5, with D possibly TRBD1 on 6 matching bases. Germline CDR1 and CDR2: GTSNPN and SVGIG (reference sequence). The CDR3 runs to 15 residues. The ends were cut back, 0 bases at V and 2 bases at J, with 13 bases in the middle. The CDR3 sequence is CAWSVWGPGQETQYF. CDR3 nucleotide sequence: TGTGCCTGGAGTGTATGGGGGCCGGGGCAAGAGACCCAGTACTTC.

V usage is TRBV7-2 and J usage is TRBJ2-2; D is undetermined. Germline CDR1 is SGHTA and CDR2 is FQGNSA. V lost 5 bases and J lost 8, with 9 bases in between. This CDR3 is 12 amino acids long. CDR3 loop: CASSQAKGELFF. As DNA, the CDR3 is TGTGCCAGCAGCCAGGCTAAAGGGGAGCTGTTTTTT.

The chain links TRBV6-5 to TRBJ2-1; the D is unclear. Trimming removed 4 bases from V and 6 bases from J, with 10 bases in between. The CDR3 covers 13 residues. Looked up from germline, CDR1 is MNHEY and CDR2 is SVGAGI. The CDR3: CASSSAIPNEQFF. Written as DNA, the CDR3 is TGTGCCAGCAGTTCGGCCATCCCCAATGAGCAGTTCTTC.

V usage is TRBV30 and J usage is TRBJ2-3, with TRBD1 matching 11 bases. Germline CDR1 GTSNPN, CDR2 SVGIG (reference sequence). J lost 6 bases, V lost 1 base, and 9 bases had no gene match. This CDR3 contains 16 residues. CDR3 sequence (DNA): TGTGCCTGGAGTGACGCGGGACAGGGGGATTTGGATACGCAGTATTTT. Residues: CAWSDAGQGDLDTQYF.

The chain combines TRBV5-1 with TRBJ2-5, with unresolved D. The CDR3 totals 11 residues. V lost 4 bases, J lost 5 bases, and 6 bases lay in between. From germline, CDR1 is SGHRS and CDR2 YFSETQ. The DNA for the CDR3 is TGCGCCAGCAGCACGGGTGAGACCCAGTACTTC. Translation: CASSTGETQYF.

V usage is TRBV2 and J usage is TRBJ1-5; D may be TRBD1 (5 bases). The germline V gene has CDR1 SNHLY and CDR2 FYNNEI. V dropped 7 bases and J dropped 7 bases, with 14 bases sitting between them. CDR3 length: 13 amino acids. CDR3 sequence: CASNLREAQPQHF. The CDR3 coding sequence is TGTGCCAGCAACCTCAGGGAGGCGCAGCCCCAGCATTTT.

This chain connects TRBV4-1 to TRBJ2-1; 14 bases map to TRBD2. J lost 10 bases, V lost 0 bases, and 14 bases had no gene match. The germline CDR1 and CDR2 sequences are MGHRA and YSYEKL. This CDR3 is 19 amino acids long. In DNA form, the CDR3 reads TGCGCCAGCAGCCAAGACGGGGGACCGGGGACTAGCGGGAGTCGGGAGCAGTTCTTC. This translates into CASSQDGGPGTSGSREQFF.

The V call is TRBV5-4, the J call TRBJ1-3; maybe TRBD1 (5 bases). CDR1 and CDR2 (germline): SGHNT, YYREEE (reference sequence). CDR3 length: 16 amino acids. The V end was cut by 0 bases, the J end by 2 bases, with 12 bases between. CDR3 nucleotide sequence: TGTGCCAGCAGCTTGGGACGGGGGGAAACTGGAAACACCATATATTTT. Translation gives CASSLGRGETGNTIYF.

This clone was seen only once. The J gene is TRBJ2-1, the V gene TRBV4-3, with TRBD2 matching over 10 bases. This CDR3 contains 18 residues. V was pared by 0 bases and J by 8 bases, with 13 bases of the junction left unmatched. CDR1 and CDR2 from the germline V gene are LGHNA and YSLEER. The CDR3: CASSQDSPGSGRADEQFF. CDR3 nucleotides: TGCGCCAGCAGCCAAGATAGCCCAGGGAGCGGGAGGGCTGATGAGCAGTTCTTC.

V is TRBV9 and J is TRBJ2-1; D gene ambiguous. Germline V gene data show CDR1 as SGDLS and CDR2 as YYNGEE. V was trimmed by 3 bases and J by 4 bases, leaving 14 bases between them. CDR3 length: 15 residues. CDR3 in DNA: TGTGCCAGCAGCGAGAGAAGTGGGTCGTACAATGAGCAGTTCTTC. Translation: CASSERSGSYNEQFF.

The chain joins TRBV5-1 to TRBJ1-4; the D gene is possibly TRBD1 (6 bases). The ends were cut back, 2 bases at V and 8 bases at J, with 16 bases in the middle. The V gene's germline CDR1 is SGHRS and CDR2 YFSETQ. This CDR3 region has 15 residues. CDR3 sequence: CASSFQGREREKLFF. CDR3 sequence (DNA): TGCGCCAGCAGCTTTCAGGGGCGGGAAAGAGAAAAACTGTTTTTT.

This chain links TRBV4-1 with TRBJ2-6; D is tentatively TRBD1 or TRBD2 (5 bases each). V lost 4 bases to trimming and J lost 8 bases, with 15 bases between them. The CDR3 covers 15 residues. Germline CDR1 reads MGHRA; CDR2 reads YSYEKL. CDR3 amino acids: CASSLAPPGPNVLTF. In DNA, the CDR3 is TGCGCCAGCAGCCTCGCCCCCCCGGGGCCCAACGTCCTGACTTTC.

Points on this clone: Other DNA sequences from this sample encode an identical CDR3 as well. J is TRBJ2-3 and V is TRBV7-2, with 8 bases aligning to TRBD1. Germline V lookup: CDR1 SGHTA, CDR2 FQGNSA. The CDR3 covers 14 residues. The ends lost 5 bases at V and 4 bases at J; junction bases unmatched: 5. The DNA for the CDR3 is TGTGCCAGCAGCCCAGGACAGGGACCAGATACGCAGTATTTT. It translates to CASSPGQGPDTQYF.

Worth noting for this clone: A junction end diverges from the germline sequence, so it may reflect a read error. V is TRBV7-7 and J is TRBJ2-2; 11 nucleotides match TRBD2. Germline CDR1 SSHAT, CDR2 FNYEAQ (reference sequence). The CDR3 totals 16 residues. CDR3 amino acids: CASSNLAGGNTGELFF. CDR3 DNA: TGTGCTAGCAGCAACCTAGCGGGGGGAAACACCGGGGAGCTGTTTTTT.

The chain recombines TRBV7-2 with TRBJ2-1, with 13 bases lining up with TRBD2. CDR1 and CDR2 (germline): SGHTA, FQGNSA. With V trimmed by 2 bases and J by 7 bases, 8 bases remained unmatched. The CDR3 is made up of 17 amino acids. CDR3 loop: CASSLTSGRALGNEQFF. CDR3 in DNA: TGTGCCAGCAGCTTAACTAGCGGGAGGGCCTTAGGGAATGAGCAGTTCTTC. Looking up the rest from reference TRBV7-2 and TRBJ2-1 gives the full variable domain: GAGVSQSPSNKVTEKGKDVELRCDPISGHTALYWYRQSLGQGLEFLIYFQGNSAPDKSGLPSDRFSAERTGGSVSTLTIQRTQQEDSAVYLCASSLTSGRALGNEQFFGPGTRLTVL.

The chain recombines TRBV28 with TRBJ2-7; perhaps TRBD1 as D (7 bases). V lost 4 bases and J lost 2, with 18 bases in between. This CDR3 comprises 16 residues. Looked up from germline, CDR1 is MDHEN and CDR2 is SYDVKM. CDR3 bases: TGTGCCAGCAGTTCCCTAACCCGCAGGGGGGCCTACGAGCAGTACTTC. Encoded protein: CASSSLTRRGAYEQYF.

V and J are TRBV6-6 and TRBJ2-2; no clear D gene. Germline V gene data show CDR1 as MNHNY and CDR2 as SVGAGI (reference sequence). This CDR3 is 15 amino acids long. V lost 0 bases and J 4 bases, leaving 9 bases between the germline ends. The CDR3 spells CASSYSNWGTGELFF. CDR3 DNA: TGTGCCAGCAGTTACTCGAACTGGGGCACCGGGGAGCTGTTTTTT.

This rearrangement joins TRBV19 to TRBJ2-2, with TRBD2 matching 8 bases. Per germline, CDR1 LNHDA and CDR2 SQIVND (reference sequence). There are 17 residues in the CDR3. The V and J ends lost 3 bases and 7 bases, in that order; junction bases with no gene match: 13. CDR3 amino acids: CASSIRLAGRTSGELFF. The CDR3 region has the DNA TGTGCCAGTAGTATCCGGCTAGCGGGCCGCACAAGCGGGGAGCTGTTTTTT.

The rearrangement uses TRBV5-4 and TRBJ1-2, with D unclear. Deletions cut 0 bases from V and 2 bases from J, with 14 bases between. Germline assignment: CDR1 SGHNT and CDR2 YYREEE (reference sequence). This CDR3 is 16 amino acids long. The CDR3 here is CASSLAGRVRNYGYTF. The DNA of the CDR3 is TGTGCCAGCAGCTTGGCCGGGAGGGTCAGAAACTATGGCTACACCTTC.